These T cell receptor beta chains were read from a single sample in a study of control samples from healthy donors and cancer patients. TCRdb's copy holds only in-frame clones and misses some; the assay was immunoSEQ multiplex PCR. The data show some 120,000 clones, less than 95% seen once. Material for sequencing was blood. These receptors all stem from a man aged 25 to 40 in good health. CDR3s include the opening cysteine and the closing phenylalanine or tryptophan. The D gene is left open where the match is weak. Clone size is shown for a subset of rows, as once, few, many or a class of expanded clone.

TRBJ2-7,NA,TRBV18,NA,TGTGCCAGCACACGACAGTCTGACACCTACGAGCAGTACTTC,CASTRQSDTYEQYF
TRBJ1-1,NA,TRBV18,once,TGTGCCAGCTCACCAGAACGCGGGACTGAAGCTTTCTTT,CASSPERGTEAFF
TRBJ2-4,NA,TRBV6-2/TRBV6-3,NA,TGTGCCAGCAGCGGCCAGACGGGGGCCAAAAACATTCAGTACTTC,CASSGQTGAKNIQYF
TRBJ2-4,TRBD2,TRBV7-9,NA,TGTGCCAGCTCACCCGGGGGGATTCAAACCAAAAACATTCAGTACTTC,CASSPGGIQTKNIQYF
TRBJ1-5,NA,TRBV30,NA,TGTGCCTGGGCCCTTCCCTTGACAGTCACTGATCAGCCCCAGCATTTT,CAWALPLTVTDQPQHF
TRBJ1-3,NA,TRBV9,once,TGTGCCAGCAGCGTAGCTACGGGAGGGGCTGTTGGAAACACCATATATTTT,CASSVATGGAVGNTIYF
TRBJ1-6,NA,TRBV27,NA,TGTGCCAGCAGTCCACAGGGTCTGGGGAATTCACCCCTCCACTTT,CASSPQGLGNSPLHF
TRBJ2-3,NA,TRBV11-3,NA,TGTGCCAGCAGCTTCACGGCAGGCACGGATACGCAGTATTTT,CASSFTAGTDTQYF
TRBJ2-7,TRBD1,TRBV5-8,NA,TGTGCCAGCAGCTTGGAAACAGGGGGCGCCCAACTATACGAGCAGTACTTC,CASSLETGGAQLYEQYF
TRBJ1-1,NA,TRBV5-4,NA,TGTGCCAGCAGCTTGGACGTGAACACTGAAGCTTTCTTT,CASSLDVNTEAFF
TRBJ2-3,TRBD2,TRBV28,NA,TGTGCCAGCAGTTTAGGACTAGCGGGGGTCACAGATACGCAGTATTTT,CASSLGLAGVTDTQYF
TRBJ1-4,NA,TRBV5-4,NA,TGTGCCAGCAGCTCAAGGGCAGGGGATTATGCAACTAATGAAAAACTGTTTTTT,CASSSRAGDYATNEKLFF
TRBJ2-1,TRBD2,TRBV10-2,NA,TGCGCCAGCAGGCCGAGCGGGGGGGCCTACAATGAGCAGTTCTTC,CASRPSGGAYNEQFF
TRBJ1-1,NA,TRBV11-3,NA,TGTGCCAGCAGCTTATCGGGACAGAACACTGAAGCTTTCTTT,CASSLSGQNTEAFF
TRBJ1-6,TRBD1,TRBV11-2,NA,TGTGCCAGCAGATTTAAGCAGGGGGCGGCCTATAATTCACCCCTCCACTTT,CASRFKQGAAYNSPLHF
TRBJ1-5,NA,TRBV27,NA,TGTGCCAGCAGTTTATCAGGGACACCCAATCAGCCCCAGCATTTT,CASSLSGTPNQPQHF
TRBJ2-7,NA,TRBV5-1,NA,TGCGCCAGCAGCCACGACAGGAATCAAGAGCAGTACTTC,CASSHDRNQEQYF
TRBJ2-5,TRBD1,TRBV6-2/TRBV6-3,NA,TGTGCCAGCAGTCAGGGGGCGCGGGAGACCCAGTACTTC,CASSQGARETQYF
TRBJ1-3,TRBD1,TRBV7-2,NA,TGTGCCAGCAGCTTAGGACAGGGAATGGGACTTGACGGAAACACCATATATTTT,CASSLGQGMGLDGNTIYF
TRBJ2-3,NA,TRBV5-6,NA,TGTGCCAGCAGCTTCTACCGGACAGTATCAAGCACAGATACGCAGTATTTT,CASSFYRTVSSTDTQYF
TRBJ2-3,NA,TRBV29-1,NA,TGCAGCGTTGAAGGAGCCAGCACAGATACGCAGTATTTT,CSVEGASTDTQYF
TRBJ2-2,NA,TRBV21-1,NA,TGTGCCAGCAGCAAACGGGGGAGGACCGGGGAGCTGTTTTTT,CASSKRGRTGELFF
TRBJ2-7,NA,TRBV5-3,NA,TGTGCCAGAAGCTTGGAAGTTGGGGGTAGGTCCTACGAGCAGTACTTC,CARSLEVGGRSYEQYF
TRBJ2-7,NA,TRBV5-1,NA,TGCGCCAGCAGTCGGGAGCGGGCGTCCTACGAGCAGTACTTC,CASSRERASYEQYF
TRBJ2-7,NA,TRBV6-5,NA,TGTGCCAGCAGGACCTACAGACCCTACGAGCAGTACTTC,CASRTYRPYEQYF
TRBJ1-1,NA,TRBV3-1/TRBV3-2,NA,TGTGCCAGCAGCCTTGGATGGGTCGGCACTGAAGCTTTCTTT,CASSLGWVGTEAFF
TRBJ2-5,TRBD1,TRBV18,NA,TGTGCCAGCTCAAGGGGGCAGCAAGAGACCCAGTACTTC,CASSRGQQETQYF
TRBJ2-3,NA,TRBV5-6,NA,TGTGCCAGCAGATTTCATCTACAGCTTCGCACAGATACGCAGTATTTT,CASRFHLQLRTDTQYF
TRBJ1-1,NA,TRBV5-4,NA,TGTGCCAGCATACCGGCGGGAAGGAACACTGAAGCTTTCTTT,CASIPAGRNTEAFF
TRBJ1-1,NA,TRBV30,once,TGTGCCTGGAGCCTGGAAACTGAAGCTTTCTTT,CAWSLETEAFF
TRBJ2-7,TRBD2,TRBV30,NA,TGTGCCTGGGGACTAGCAGGGGAGCAGTACTTC,CAWGLAGEQYF
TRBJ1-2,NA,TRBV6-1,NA,TGTGCCAGCAGTGACAGGGAGGGGTATGGCTACACCTTC,CASSDREGYGYTF
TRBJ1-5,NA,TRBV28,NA,TGTGCCAGCAGTTTATCGACTGAAGGTCCGCGGCCCCAGCATTTT,CASSLSTEGPRPQHF
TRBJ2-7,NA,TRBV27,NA,TGTGCCAGCAGTTTATCGGCAGGGGATCAGGGGGAGCAGTACTTC,CASSLSAGDQGEQYF
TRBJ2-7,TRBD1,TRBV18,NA,TGTGCCAGCTCACCGGGGAGACAGGGGGCGGCCGAGCAGTACTTC,CASSPGRQGAAEQYF
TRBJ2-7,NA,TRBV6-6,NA,TGTGCCAGTGAGGTACGGGGGGCTTTCGACGAGCAGTACTTC,CASEVRGAFDEQYF
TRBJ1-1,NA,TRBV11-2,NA,TGTGCCAGCAGCTTAGTTCAGGGATGGGACACTGAAGCTTTCTTT,CASSLVQGWDTEAFF
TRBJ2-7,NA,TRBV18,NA,TGTGCCAGCTCCCGACAGGGGCGGGGGCGCGAGCAGTACTTC,CASSRQGRGREQYF
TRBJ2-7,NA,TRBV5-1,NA,TGCGCCAGCAGCTTGGACCAGGGCTACGAGCAGTACTTC,CASSLDQGYEQYF
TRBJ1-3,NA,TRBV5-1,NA,TGCGCCAGCAGCTCCTCCGGGACGGCTGGAAACACCATATATTTT,CASSSSGTAGNTIYF
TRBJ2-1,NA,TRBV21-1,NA,TGTGCCAGCAGCAAAGTCTCTATGCCGGGACAAGGGACCAATGAGCAGTTCTTC,CASSKVSMPGQGTNEQFF
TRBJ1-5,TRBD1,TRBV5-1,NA,TGCGCCAGCAGCCCCACCGGGACAGGGGCTCGATATAGCAATCAGCCCCAGCATTTT,CASSPTGTGARYSNQPQHF
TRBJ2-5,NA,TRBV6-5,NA,TGTGCCAGCAGTTACTCCGCAGGGCATCAAGAGACCCAGTACTTC,CASSYSAGHQETQYF
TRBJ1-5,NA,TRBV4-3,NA,TGCGCCAGCAGCCAAGAACGCAATCAGCCCCAGCATTTT,CASSQERNQPQHF
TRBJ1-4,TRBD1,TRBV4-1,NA,TGCGCCAGCAGCCAGACGACAGGGGGCCATGAAAAACTGTTTTTT,CASSQTTGGHEKLFF
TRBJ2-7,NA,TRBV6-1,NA,TGTGCCAGCAGTGAGATACAGGCATTGCCACTGTTC,CASSEIQALPLF
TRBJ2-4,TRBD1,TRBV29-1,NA,TGCAGCGCATTAGGACTCAGGGGGCGAGCCAAAAACATTCAGTACTTC,CSALGLRGRAKNIQYF
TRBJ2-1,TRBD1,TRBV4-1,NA,TGCGCCAGCAGCCAAGACCTCGGGACAGGGTACAATGAGCAGTTCTTC,CASSQDLGTGYNEQFF
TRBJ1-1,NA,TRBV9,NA,TGTGCCAGCAGCGTAGATCCGGGTAGGGGTCTGAACACTGAAGCTTTCTTT,CASSVDPGRGLNTEAFF
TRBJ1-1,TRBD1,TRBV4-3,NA,TGCGCCAGCAGCCAAGATGAGGGACAGGCGGAACCTGAAGCTTTCTTT,CASSQDEGQAEPEAFF
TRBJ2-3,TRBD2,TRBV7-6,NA,TGTGCCAGCAGCTCCGGGGGTTTTAGCGGGGGAATAACAGATACGCAGTATTTT,CASSSGGFSGGITDTQYF
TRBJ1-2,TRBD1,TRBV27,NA,TGTGCCAGTGAAGGGACAGCAGATCGATTCTATGGCTACACCTTC,CASEGTADRFYGYTF
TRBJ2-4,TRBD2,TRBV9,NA,TGTGCCAGCAGCGTAGGGAGCGGGGTACGTCACAAAAACATTCAGTACTTC,CASSVGSGVRHKNIQYF
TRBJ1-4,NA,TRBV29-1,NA,TGCAGCGTTCGACAGGACCGGGAAAAACTGTTTTTT,CSVRQDREKLFF
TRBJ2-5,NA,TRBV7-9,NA,TGTGCCAGCACCCCCCGGGAAGAGACCCAGTACTTC,CASTPREETQYF
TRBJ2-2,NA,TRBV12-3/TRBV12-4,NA,TGTGCCAGCAGTTTTCTCACCGGGGAGCTGTTTTTT,CASSFLTGELFF
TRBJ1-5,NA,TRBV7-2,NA,TGTGCCAGCAGCTTCCCAGGGGAAGGGCAGCCCCAGCATTTT,CASSFPGEGQPQHF
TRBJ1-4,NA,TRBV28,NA,TGTGCCTCTACTCGGGGGAGATATAATGAAAAACTGTTTTTT,CASTRGRYNEKLFF
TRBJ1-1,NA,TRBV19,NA,TGTGCCAGTAGTATAGCAGGACTAACGAACACTGAAGCTTTCTTT,CASSIAGLTNTEAFF
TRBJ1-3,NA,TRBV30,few,TGTGCCTGGACCAGATTAGGGGGGTCAGGAAACACCATATATTTT,CAWTRLGGSGNTIYF